This paragraph reports one TCR beta chain. Its antigen is unknown. The record has no base qualities; no much larger clone is one base away. A FACSAria II was used to sort memory CD4+ T cells, defined as single viable CD3+CD4+CD8-CD45RO+ cells. CMV serostatus was determined with a Roche Elecsys assay detecting serum IgG against CMV pp150, pp28, p38 and p52. After the samples were thawed, total CD4+ T cells were enriched through positive selection using CD4 magnetic microbeads. The samples came from a different study that was designed specifically to examine the CD4+ T cell memory repertoire. Peripheral blood mononuclear cells were isolated and cryopreserved following standard operating procedures; serum was stored at -80 °C. The staining relied on CD3-PerCP (BW264/56), CD4-APC (RPA-T4), CD45RO-PE (UCHT1) and CD8-Pacific Orange (3B5) antibodies, and Sytox blue was used to exclude non-viable cells. The germline V gene provides CDR1 LGHNA and CDR2 YNFKEQ. From cysteine to phenylalanine, the CDR3 is 15 amino acids long. The retained sequence is limited to the CDR3, 45 bases, with the frame set at the first base. The trim is 1 base for V and 4 bases for J, with a gap of 13 bases between the germline ends.

The Quick-DNA Microprep Kit was used to extract genomic DNA from the sorted cells. Amplification of TCRbeta DNA was done with the immunoSEQ hsTCRbeta kit, following the protocol from the manufacturer. An Illumina MiSeq instrument was used to sequence the TCRbeta libraries. Per the authors' processing: Following removal of out-of-frame sequences, 2.2 million or so distinct TCRbeta sequences were retained, with an average of around 67,000 per individual. Two values were used to score each individual: the count of fewer than 200 previously reported CMV-associated TCRbeta sequences and the total count of productive distinct TCRbeta sequences. A beta-binomial model was reimplemented in Python, and scikit-learn random forests with default parameters were trained on US cohort data. Classifier performance on the Belgian cohort was summarized as median AUC with percentile confidence intervals over 10,000 bootstrap iterations. TCRdb took this table from immuneACCESS and kept in-frame rearrangements with V and J called. Such tables lack part of the clones; where checked against another copy, unresolved V genes explain under half of the gap, and the rest is unexplained. The D gene and trimming were derived from the DNA, and the V and J assignments and clone size from that table. Counted in this sample were 45,000 to 65,000 clones; roughly 78% of them appeared once. The ten largest clonotypes hold roughly 0.8% of the sample.

The data were obtained in a study of memory CD4+ T cells and cytomegalovirus serostatus (dated 2019 in TCRdb). For the wider study: The cohort comprised 33 healthy Belgian adults, 9 CMV seropositive and some 25 CMV seronegative. CD4+ memory TCRbeta repertoires of a Belgian cohort with known cytomegalovirus serostatus were sequenced in order to replicate a published TCR-based CMV serostatus classifier. Here is what the overall study found, with its caveats: Only CD4+CD45RO+ memory cells were sequenced, in contrast to the original study, which included naive and memory CD4+ and CD8+ populations. On the Belgian cohort, the classifier built on the original framework reached a median bootstrapped AUC of roughly 0.96, with a 95% CI of 0.76-1.00. The results were interpreted as suggesting that the CMV-associated TCR signature is largely present in the CD4+ memory repertoire. CMV serostatus prediction reached a median bootstrapped AUC of nearly 0.96 with the original framework and just under 0.93 with a US-trained random forest. Of 164 previously reported CMV-associated TCRbeta sequences, about 68 appeared in the CD4+ memory repertoires, each in one to five individuals.

The sequencing sample was made of memory CD4+ T cells from blood. The sequence came from an adult in good health and CMV-seronegative. The chain is assembled from TRBV4-2 and TRBJ1-1; possibly the D gene is TRBD1, per 6 matching bases. DNA sequence: TGTGCCAGCAGCCAAGTGGTGGGGGCGGCCACTGAAGCTTTCTTT. This gives the protein CASSQVVGAATEAFF.